These T cell receptor beta chains were read from a single sample in a study of blood T cell repertoires in COVID-19. Measured with immunoSEQ multiplex PCR; TCRdb has only the in-frame clones, and not every one. The sample includes fewer than 200,000 clones, around 87% seen only once; the top ten take around 12%. Specimen: peripheral blood. Receptor source: a woman between 65 and 79 years old with COVID-19, enrolled during active disease. Each CDR3 is given with its conserved first and last residue. The D gene is left open where the match is weak. A clone size is listed for some rows: how often the clone was seen (once, few, many), or a class if it is expanded.

d_call clone_size j_call v_call cdr3_nt cdr3_aa
TRBD1 NA TRBJ2-5 TRBV10-3 TGTGCCACCACAGGGGGTAAACAAGAGACCCAGTACTTC CATTGGKQETQYF
NA NA TRBJ1-1 TRBV5-1 TGCGCCAGCAGCTTGGGGGCAGGTGGTAACACTGAAGCTTTCTTT CASSLGAGGNTEAFF
TRBD1 NA TRBJ1-2 TRBV10-3 TGTGCCATCACCCTCCTGGACAGGGACTATGGCTACACCTTC CAITLLDRDYGYTF
TRBD1 NA TRBJ2-4 TRBV9 TGTGCCAGCAGCGTAGCGGCGACAGGGACAGAAAACATTCAGTACTTC CASSVAATGTENIQYF
NA few TRBJ1-6 TRBV11-3 TGTGCCAGCAGCTTACAGGGGAATCGGAATTCACCCCTCCACTTT CASSLQGNRNSPLHF
NA NA TRBJ1-3 TRBV4-1 TGCGCCAGCAGCCAAGATTCCCCCTACTTGTCTGGAAACACCATATATTTT CASSQDSPYLSGNTIYF
TRBD2 NA TRBJ2-7 TRBV4-1 TGCGCCAGCAGCCAAGATCCGGCTAGCGGGACCTACGAGCAGTACTTC CASSQDPASGTYEQYF
NA NA TRBJ1-1 TRBV3-1/TRBV3-2 TGTGCCAGCAGCCAAGACAGGCTGGAAGCTTTCTTT CASSQDRLEAFF
TRBD1 NA TRBJ1-6 TRBV19 TGTGCCAGTACCCCGGGACAGGAGAATTCACCCCTCCACTTT CASTPGQENSPLHF
NA NA TRBJ2-1 TRBV20-1 TGCAGTGCTAGGAGATACAATGAGCAGTTCTTC CSARRYNEQFF
NA NA TRBJ1-2 TRBV30 TGTGCCTGGACCAGGAGGAACCAAAAACTCTATGGCTACACCTTC CAWTRRNQKLYGYTF
NA NA TRBJ2-7 TRBV10-3 TGTGCCATAGGAGGGGGCCACGAGCAGTACTTC CAIGGGHEQYF